A single T cell receptor beta chain is shown here with its context. Its target is not known. The protocol was immunoSEQ multiplex PCR, while the TCRdb copy is restricted to in-frame clones and leaves out a portion. The repertoire holds about 120,000 clones, about 95% seen once, with roughly 3.5% in the top ten. The sample is drawn from a study of graft-versus-host responses after intestinal transplantation. Study outcomes and limitations: In recipient marrow, GvH clones were found, and some appeared first in ileum or blood.

This clonotype originated in a human donor who received an intestinal transplant. The sequences come from unstimulated CD8+ T cells sorted from spleen or lymph node cells, collected before intestinal transplant.

DNA for the CDR3: TGTGCCAGCAGTGGCAGTCTAACGGGACTAGCGGATTCCAGCTCCTACAATGAGCAGTTCTTC. Translating it yields CASSGSLTGLADSSSYNEQFF. V and J are TRBV27 and TRBJ2-1; 11 bases agree with TRBD2. Germline CDR1 MNHEY, CDR2 SMNVEV (reference sequence). The CDR3 loop spans 21 amino acids. V lost 5 bases to trimming and J lost 0 bases; unmatched junction nucleotides: 18.